Below, 2 T cell receptor beta chains from the same sample are listed, as sequenced in a study of cytomegalovirus exposure and HLA in healthy donors. Both 60 Vbeta primers and 13 Jbeta primers went into the PCR. Some clones are missing from TCRdb's copy, which holds only in-frame ones; the method was immunoSEQ multiplex PCR. Here the sample spans about 100,000 clones, roughly three quarters being singletons. The sample comprised PBMCs. Receptor source: a man aged 35 to 55 in good health and CMV-seropositive.

This clone was seen a handful of times. CDR3: CASSYTGTGGYEQYF. CDR3 in DNA: TGTGCCAGCAGTTACACCGGGACAGGGGGATACGAGCAGTACTTC. V gene TRBV6-5 combines with J gene TRBJ2-7; TRBD1 matches 11 bases. The CDR3 covers 15 residues. V shed 2 bases, J shed 4 bases, and the junction held 4 bases outside the gene matches. CDR1 is MNHEY, CDR2 SVGAGI, per germline.

The J gene is TRBJ1-5, the V gene TRBV27; 9 bases line up with TRBD1. The CDR3 contains 13 residues. In germline, CDR1 is MNHEY, CDR2 SMNVEV (reference sequence). Trimming took 8 bases from V and 4 from J; bases not matched to a gene: 3. The CDR3 DNA follows: TGTGCCAGCGGGACAGGGATAAATCAGCCCCAGCATTTT. Protein product: CASGTGINQPQHF.